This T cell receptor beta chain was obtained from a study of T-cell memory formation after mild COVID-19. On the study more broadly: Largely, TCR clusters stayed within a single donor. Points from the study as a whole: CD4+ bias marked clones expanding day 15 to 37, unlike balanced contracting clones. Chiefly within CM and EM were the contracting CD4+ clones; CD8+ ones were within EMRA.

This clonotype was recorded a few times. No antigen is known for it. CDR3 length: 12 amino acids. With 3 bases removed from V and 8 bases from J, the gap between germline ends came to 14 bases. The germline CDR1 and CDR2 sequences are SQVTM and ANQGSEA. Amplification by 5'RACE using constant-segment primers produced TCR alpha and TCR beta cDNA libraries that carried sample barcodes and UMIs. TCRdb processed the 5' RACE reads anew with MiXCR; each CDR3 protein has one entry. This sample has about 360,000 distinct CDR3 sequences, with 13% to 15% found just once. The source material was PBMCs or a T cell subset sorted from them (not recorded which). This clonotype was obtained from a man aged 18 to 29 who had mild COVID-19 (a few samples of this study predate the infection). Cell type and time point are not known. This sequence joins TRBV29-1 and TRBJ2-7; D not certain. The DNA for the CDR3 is TGCAGCGTTGAGAGTCACGATGGGAAGCAGTACGTC. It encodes CSVESHDGKQYV.